Listed below are T cell receptor beta chains from one sample, sequenced in a study of Ad26.COV2.S vaccination and SARS-CoV-2 variants. The table came from immunoSEQ multiplex PCR; TCRdb's copy has only in-frame clones and leaves some out. The sample records about 470,000 clones, about 92% being singletons. Sequenced here: peripheral blood, sampled in a trial of Ad26.COV2.S vaccine versus placebo. These receptor sequences come from a person between 18 and 65 years old who received the Ad26.COV2.S COVID-19 vaccine or a placebo. CDR3s include the opening cysteine and the closing phenylalanine or tryptophan. D genes are given only for firm matches. Size is stated for part of the rows, as once, few or many counts, or as a class when the clone is expanded.

V: TRBV11-3
D: -
J: TRBJ2-5
size: -
CDR3: CASSSTLPRVLETQYF
DNA: TGTGCCAGCAGCTCCACCCTCCCGCGGGTTTTGGAGACCCAGTACTTC

V: TRBV25-1
D: -
J: TRBJ2-5
size: -
CDR3: CASRGYQETQYF
DNA: TGTGCCAGCAGAGGGTACCAAGAGACCCAGTACTTC

V: TRBV7-2
D: -
J: TRBJ2-3
size: -
CDR3: CASSFTDQDTQYF
DNA: TGTGCCAGCAGCTTCACCGACCAAGATACGCAGTATTTT

V: TRBV13
D: -
J: TRBJ2-3
size: -
CDR3: CASSPAGTSTDTQYF
DNA: TGTGCCAGCAGCCCCGCGGGGACTAGCACAGATACGCAGTATTTT

V: TRBV7-9
D: TRBD2
J: TRBJ2-3
size: -
CDR3: CASPPNATSGRTDTQYF
DNA: TGTGCCAGCCCCCCGAACGCAACTAGCGGGAGAACAGATACGCAGTATTTT

V: TRBV30
D: -
J: TRBJ2-2
size: once
CDR3: CAWRNPRTVPGATGELFF
DNA: TGTGCCTGGCGGAATCCACGGACGGTACCCGGGGCCACCGGGGAGCTGTTTTTT

V: TRBV19
D: TRBD1
J: TRBJ1-5
size: -
CDR3: CASSTGTGGRQPQHF
DNA: TGTGCCAGTAGTACCGGGACAGGGGGCCGGCAGCCCCAGCATTTT

V: TRBV5-1
D: TRBD2
J: TRBJ2-1
size: once
CDR3: CASSLSSGAYNEQFF
DNA: TGCGCCAGCAGCTTGTCTAGCGGGGCCTACAATGAGCAGTTCTTC

V: TRBV4-2
D: TRBD2
J: TRBJ2-7
size: -
CDR3: CASSQDPPSIAGRPYEQYF
DNA: TGTGCCAGCAGCCAAGATCCCCCCTCGATAGCGGGCCGCCCCTACGAGCAGTACTTC

V: TRBV27
D: -
J: TRBJ2-5
size: once
CDR3: CASSLRTPTTGWRETQYF
DNA: TGTGCCAGCAGTTTACGTACCCCTACGACAGGCTGGAGGGAGACCCAGTACTTC

V: TRBV3-1/TRBV3-2
D: -
J: TRBJ1-6
size: -
CDR3: CASTQGSSSYNSPLHF
DNA: TGTGCCAGCACCCAGGGGTCGAGCTCCTATAATTCACCCCTCCACTTT

V: TRBV28
D: -
J: TRBJ1-5
size: few
CDR3: CASSPYWMGQDPYSNQPQHF
DNA: TGTGCCAGCAGTCCATATTGGATGGGACAAGATCCTTATAGCAATCAGCCCCAGCATTTT

V: TRBV5-6
D: -
J: TRBJ1-5
size: -
CDR3: CASSLGGAGNQPQHF
DNA: TGTGCCAGCAGCTTGGGTGGGGCCGGCAATCAGCCCCAGCATTTT

V: TRBV10-3
D: -
J: TRBJ1-2
size: -
CDR3: CAISDEVRATGYTF
DNA: TGTGCCATCAGTGACGAAGTTCGGGCGACTGGCTACACCTTC

V: TRBV27
D: TRBD1
J: TRBJ2-1
size: -
CDR3: CASREDRGRDYLYNEQFF
DNA: TGTGCCAGCAGGGAGGACAGGGGAAGGGACTACCTCTACAATGAGCAGTTCTTC

V: TRBV19
D: -
J: TRBJ2-1
size: -
CDR3: CASSIDPGYYNEQFF
DNA: TGTGCCAGTAGTATAGATCCGGGATACTACAATGAGCAGTTCTTC

V: TRBV4-2
D: -
J: TRBJ1-5
size: -
CDR3: CASSQGENSNQPQHF
DNA: TGTGCCAGCAGCCAAGGGGAGAATAGCAATCAGCCCCAGCATTTT

V: TRBV3-1/TRBV3-2
D: -
J: TRBJ2-2
size: -
CDR3: CASSHSRLPGELFF
DNA: TGTGCCAGCAGCCATTCTAGGCTTCCCGGGGAGCTGTTTTTT

V: TRBV20-1
D: -
J: TRBJ2-7
size: -
CDR3: CSAGKTYEQYF
DNA: TGCAGTGCTGGAAAGACCTACGAGCAGTACTTC

V: TRBV5-5
D: -
J: TRBJ1-1
size: -
CDR3: CASRWASEAFF
DNA: TGTGCCAGCAGATGGGCAAGTGAAGCTTTCTTT

V: TRBV27
D: -
J: TRBJ2-1
size: -
CDR3: CASSLGGFEQFF
DNA: TGTGCCAGCAGTCTAGGGGGGTTTGAGCAGTTCTTC

V: TRBV6-5
D: TRBD2
J: TRBJ2-7
size: -
CDR3: CASSWAGGTYEQYF
DNA: TGTGCCAGCAGTTGGGCCGGGGGGACCTACGAGCAGTACTTC

V: TRBV5-1
D: TRBD2
J: TRBJ2-1
size: -
CDR3: CASSLGLAGSYNEQFF
DNA: TGCGCCAGCAGCCTCGGACTAGCGGGCTCCTACAATGAGCAGTTCTTC

V: TRBV29-1
D: -
J: TRBJ2-1
size: -
CDR3: CSVVERLGAYNEQFF
DNA: TGCAGCGTTGTCGAGCGGTTGGGGGCCTACAATGAGCAGTTCTTC

V: TRBV28
D: TRBD2
J: TRBJ2-5
size: -
CDR3: CASSLSASGVETQYF
DNA: TGTGCCAGCAGTTTATCTGCTAGCGGGGTAGAGACCCAGTACTTC

V: TRBV4-3
D: TRBD2
J: TRBJ2-1
size: -
CDR3: CASSQGTSGGYNEQFF
DNA: TGCGCCAGCAGCCAGGGGACTAGCGGAGGCTACAATGAGCAGTTCTTC

V: TRBV19
D: -
J: TRBJ2-5
size: -
CDR3: CARSLPGPSQETQYF
DNA: TGTGCCAGGAGCCTTCCGGGACCTTCACAAGAGACCCAGTACTTC

V: TRBV7-8
D: TRBD2
J: TRBJ2-5
size: -
CDR3: CASSLSRRGETQYF
DNA: TGTGCCAGCAGCTTAAGTCGGCGGGGGGAGACCCAGTACTTC

V: TRBV9
D: -
J: TRBJ1-6
size: -
CDR3: CASSVSGGFNSPLHF
DNA: TGTGCCAGCAGCGTATCCGGGGGCTTTAATTCACCCCTCCACTTT

V: TRBV19
D: -
J: TRBJ2-2
size: -
CDR3: CASNQDSLGGELFF
DNA: TGTGCCAGTAACCAGGACAGCCTTGGCGGGGAGCTGTTTTTT

V: TRBV7-6
D: TRBD1
J: TRBJ2-3
size: -
CDR3: CASSLADRVWDTQYF
DNA: TGTGCCAGCAGCTTAGCGGACAGGGTTTGGGATACGCAGTATTTT

V: TRBV9
D: TRBD1
J: TRBJ2-7
size: -
CDR3: CASSVGQGWYEQYF
DNA: TGTGCCAGCAGCGTGGGACAGGGGTGGTACGAGCAGTACTTC

V: TRBV27
D: TRBD1
J: TRBJ1-1
size: once
CDR3: CASSSDPRDREAFF
DNA: TGTGCCAGCAGTTCCGACCCACGGGACAGGGAGGCTTTCTTT

V: TRBV9
D: -
J: TRBJ2-1
size: -
CDR3: CASSVLPYNEQFF
DNA: TGTGCCAGCAGCGTCCTACCCTACAATGAGCAGTTCTTC

V: TRBV7-2
D: -
J: TRBJ2-2
size: -
CDR3: CASSLGGNTGELFF
DNA: TGTGCCAGCAGCTTAGGTGGGAACACCGGGGAGCTGTTTTTT

V: TRBV5-6
D: -
J: TRBJ2-5
size: -
CDR3: CASSQPEKRAHQETQYF
DNA: TGTGCCAGCAGCCAGCCCGAAAAGCGGGCACACCAAGAGACCCAGTACTTC

V: TRBV18
D: -
J: TRBJ2-2
size: -
CDR3: CASSPPVHLTGELFF
DNA: TGTGCCAGCTCACCACCGGTACATCTCACCGGGGAGCTGTTTTTT

V: TRBV5-1
D: -
J: TRBJ1-2
size: -
CDR3: CASSLNRLYGYTF
DNA: TGCGCCAGCAGCTTGAACAGGCTCTATGGCTACACCTTC

V: TRBV28
D: TRBD2
J: TRBJ2-7
size: -
CDR3: CASRASGPTYEQYF
DNA: TGTGCCAGCAGGGCTAGCGGGCCTACCTACGAGCAGTACTTC

V: TRBV5-4
D: TRBD2
J: TRBJ2-5
size: -
CDR3: CASSRTSLSGETQYF
DNA: TGTGCCAGCAGCAGGACTAGTCTTTCGGGAGAGACCCAGTACTTC

V: TRBV3-1/TRBV3-2
D: -
J: TRBJ1-1
size: once
CDR3: CASSQKMGNTEAFF
DNA: TGTGCCAGCAGCCAAAAAATGGGGAACACTGAAGCTTTCTTT

V: TRBV19
D: TRBD1
J: TRBJ2-1
size: -
CDR3: CASRPSGQNNEQFF
DNA: TGTGCCAGTAGGCCATCGGGACAGAACAATGAGCAGTTCTTC

V: TRBV5-1
D: -
J: TRBJ2-1
size: once
CDR3: CASSMDPRVINEQFF
DNA: TGCGCCAGCAGCATGGACCCCAGGGTTATCAATGAGCAGTTCTTC

V: TRBV7-2
D: -
J: TRBJ1-5
size: -
CDR3: CASSLDRISNQPQHF
DNA: TGTGCCAGCAGCCTCGACAGGATAAGCAATCAGCCCCAGCATTTT

V: TRBV27
D: -
J: TRBJ2-1
size: -
CDR3: CASSLVRGLSYYNEQFF
DNA: TGTGCCAGCAGTTTGGTCCGGGGACTTAGTTATTACAATGAGCAGTTCTTC

V: TRBV5-4
D: TRBD1
J: TRBJ2-1
size: -
CDR3: CASSSEGTGLVNEQFF
DNA: TGTGCCAGCAGCTCCGAAGGGACAGGGTTAGTCAATGAGCAGTTCTTC

V: TRBV20-1
D: -
J: TRBJ2-5
size: -
CDR3: CSAETTGTQYF
DNA: TGCAGTGCCGAAACAACGGGGACCCAGTACTTC

V: TRBV7-8
D: TRBD1
J: TRBJ1-2
size: -
CDR3: CASSPGQGVTGGYTF
DNA: TGTGCCAGCAGCCCGGGACAGGGGGTTACCGGCGGCTACACCTTC

V: TRBV19
D: TRBD1
J: TRBJ1-2
size: -
CDR3: CASSTPGQGRYGYTF
DNA: TGTGCCAGTAGTACCCCGGGACAGGGGAGATATGGCTACACCTTC

V: TRBV2
D: -
J: TRBJ1-6
size: once
CDR3: CASSGLGLDTSPLHF
DNA: TGTGCCAGCAGTGGACTGGGTCTGGATACTTCACCCCTCCACTTT

V: TRBV29-1
D: TRBD2
J: TRBJ2-1
size: -
CDR3: CSVDPGTSGYNEQFF
DNA: TGCAGCGTGGACCCCGGGACTAGCGGATACAATGAGCAGTTCTTC

V: TRBV6-1
D: -
J: TRBJ2-2
size: -
CDR3: CASSEGITGELFF
DNA: TGTGCCAGCAGTGAAGGTATCACCGGGGAGCTGTTTTTT

V: TRBV6-2/TRBV6-3
D: -
J: TRBJ2-5
size: -
CDR3: CASSYSTSEETQYF
DNA: TGTGCCAGCAGTTACTCGACCTCCGAAGAGACCCAGTACTTC